The 17 T cell receptor beta chains reported below all come from one sample, sequenced in a study of Graves' ophthalmopathy and Graves' hyperthyroidism. TCR beta CDR3 regions were amplified from RNA transcripts. Scientists carried out first-round RT-PCR using HTBI primers and then a second-round multiplex PCR. Via MiXCR, TCRdb re-called the multiplex PCR reads, giving one row per CDR3 protein. The sample includes about 500,000 distinct CDR3 sequences, 35% to 40% of them seen just once. Sequencing was carried out using peripheral blood or thyroid tissue (not recorded which). Receptor source: an adult man with Graves' hyperthyroidism.

There are many counts of this clonotype. The chain carries TRBV7-9 and TRBJ1-5; D is unresolved. V was clipped by 5 bases and J by 5 bases, with 10 bases between them. CDR1 and CDR2 from the germline V gene are SEHNR and FQNEAQ (reference sequence). The length of the CDR3 is 13 residues. The CDR3 protein is CASSETVDQPQHF. The CDR3 DNA sequence: TGTGCCAGCAGCGAAACCGTCGATCAGCCCCAGCATTTT.

In its sample, this clonotype was seen many times. The chain employs TRBV7-9 and TRBJ1-5; D remains ambiguous. Trimming cost V 2 bases and J 6 bases, with 14 bases left between them. The V gene's germline CDR1 is SEHNR and CDR2 FQNEAQ (reference sequence). This CDR3 contains 15 residues. The DNA for the CDR3 is TGTGCCAGCAGCTTAACAGAAGGTATTCCTCAGCCCCAGCATTTT. It translates to CASSLTEGIPQPQHF.

The V gene is TRBV24-1, the J gene TRBJ2-3, with D perhaps TRBD2 (5 bases). Germline CDR1 and CDR2: KGHDR and SFDVKD. This CDR3 region has 14 residues. Trimming removed 5 bases from V and 2 bases from J, with 10 bases in between. The DNA for the CDR3 is TGTGCCACCAGTGGTCCGGGGTTCACAGATACGCAGTATTTT. This translates into CATSGPGFTDTQYF.

This clonotype showed up many times. This chain connects TRBV20-1 to TRBJ2-5; 13 bases match TRBD2. Germline V CDR1 and CDR2: DFQATT, SNEGSKA (reference sequence). The CDR3 runs 15 residues. V dropped 1 base and J dropped 5; count of bases not matched to a gene: 4. In nucleotides, the CDR3 is TGCAGTGCTAGAGGGACTAGCGGGAGTTCGGAGACCCAGTACTTC. Translated, it gives CSARGTSGSSETQYF.

This clonotype was observed many times. The chain uses TRBV6-6 and TRBJ2-7; 7 positions match TRBD2. The CDR3 is 15 amino acids. Germline CDR1 MNHNY, CDR2 SVGAGI (reference sequence). The ends lost 2 bases at V and 4 bases at J; junction bases unmatched: 8. The CDR3 DNA reads TGTGCCAGCAGTTACGGCGGGGGTCTCGATTACGAGCAGTACTTC. Protein product: CASSYGGGLDYEQYF.

The gene calls are TRBV29-1 and TRBJ1-1; possible D gene TRBD1, 6 bases. The CDR3 extends over 13 amino acids. CDR1 is SQVTM and CDR2 is ANQGSEA in the germline V gene. V shed 8 bases and J shed 0 bases, with 13 bases lying between them. CDR3 DNA: TGCAGCTTAGGGCAGGGGATGAACACTGAAGCTTTCTTT. Amino acid sequence: CSLGQGMNTEAFF. Drawing the rest from reference TRBV29-1 and TRBJ1-1, the complete variable domain is SAVISQKPSRDICQRGTSLTIQCQVDSQVTMMFWYRQQPGQSLTLIATANQGSEATYESGFVIDKFPISRPNLTFSTLTVSNMSPEDSSIYLCSLGQGMNTEAFFGQGTRLTVV.

This clonotype was counted many times. The chain uses TRBV6-6 and TRBJ1-2; D not resolved. Deletions cut 2 bases from V and 3 bases from J, with 10 bases between. There are 14 residues in the CDR3. CDR1 is MNHNY and CDR2 is SVGAGI in the germline V gene (reference sequence). The CDR3 region is CASSYGSFDYGYTF. The CDR3, as DNA: TGTGCCAGCAGTTACGGCAGCTTTGACTATGGCTACACCTTC.

In DNA, the CDR3 is TGCAGCGTTGAAGAAAGCGGGAGGGGCGGGACCCAGTACTTC. Its protein is CSVEESGRGGTQYF. The chain uses TRBV29-1 and TRBJ2-5; 10 bases agree with TRBD2. Per the germline V gene, CDR1 is SQVTM and CDR2 is ANQGSEA. The ends lost 0 bases at V and 7 bases at J; junction bases unmatched: 5. The CDR3 extends over 14 amino acids.

This clonotype was counted many times. The chain couples TRBV10-2 to TRBJ2-5, with 7 positions matching TRBD2. The germline V gene has CDR1 WSHSY and CDR2 SAAADI. J lost 1 base, V lost 3 bases, and 5 bases had no gene match. CDR3 length equals 15 residues. DNA of the CDR3: TGCGCCAGCAGTGAAGGGACTACTCCCCAAGAGACCCAGTACTTC. This sequence encodes CASSEGTTPQETQYF.

The CDR3 region is CASSQDPGGSEAFF. The CDR3 DNA is TGTGCCAGCAGCCAAGACCCAGGGGGCAGTGAAGCTTTCTTT. The V and J genes are TRBV4-2 and TRBJ1-1; 8 positions match TRBD1. Germline V gene data show CDR1 as LGHNA and CDR2 as YNFKEQ. V lost 0 bases to trimming and J lost 7 bases; unmatched junction nucleotides: 4. This CDR3 region has 14 residues.

Concerning this clonotype itself: At one boundary the junction diverges from the germline segment, which might be a read error. V and J are TRBV13 and TRBJ2-7, with 11 bases lining up with TRBD2. The end of the DNA aligns better with TRBJ2-1, so the J call may be wrong. The CDR3 runs 16 residues. In germline, CDR1 is PRHDT, CDR2 FYEKMQ (reference sequence). CDR3 loop: CASSPGLAVPYNEQFF. As DNA, the CDR3 is TGCGCCAGCAGCCCGGGACTAGCGGTACCATACAATGAGCAGTTCTTC.

About this clonotype: Without the conserved terminal phenylalanine or tryptophan, this CDR3 likely stems from a read error. This chain joins TRBV7-9 and TRBJ2-7, with D possibly matching TRBD1 (6 bases). The CDR3 spans 15 residues. Germline-derived CDR1 and CDR2 are SEHNR and FQNEAQ (reference sequence). V was clipped by 9 bases and J by 3 bases, with 21 bases between them. The CDR3 DNA follows: TGTGCCAGTAGTATAGATTCGGCAGGGGACTACGAGCAGTACTCC. It codes for CASSIDSAGDYEQYS.

This clonotype was seen at least ten times. This sequence joins TRBV12-3 or TRBV12-4 and TRBJ1-2, with 11 bases matching TRBD1. The CDR3 is 15 residues long. V lost 5 bases to trimming and J lost 6 bases; unmatched junction nucleotides: 8. Here the CDR3 DNA reads TGTGCCAGCAGTCCCAGGACAGGGGGCCAACATGGCTACACCTTC. Protein sequence: CASSPRTGGQHGYTF.

This clonotype was recorded at least ten times. The chain couples TRBV29-1 to TRBJ2-5, with 12 bases matching TRBD1. Trimming cost V 6 bases and J 7 bases; bases outside gene matches: 12. CDR1 and CDR2 (germline): SQVTM, ANQGSEA. The CDR3 extends over 15 amino acids. The CDR3 protein is CSVPGQGAPAGTQYF. DNA for the CDR3: TGCAGCGTGCCGGGACAGGGGGCGCCGGCTGGGACCCAGTACTTC.

This clonotype was observed once. The DNA is omitted, as the CDR3 cannot be located on it reliably, and the CDR3 follows TCRdb's listing. The rearrangement uses TRBV6-4 and TRBJ2-2; the D call in the table, TRBD1, was not verified against the DNA. Germline loops: CDR1 MRHNA, CDR2 SNTAGT. From its first to its last residue, the CDR3 has 16 amino acids. CDR3 loop: CASSYSVGRGIGELVF.

A remark on this clonotype: The conserved closing phenylalanine or tryptophan is absent in this CDR3, likely reflecting a read error. The DNA is omitted, as the CDR3 cannot be located on it reliably, and the CDR3 follows TCRdb's listing. The chain combines TRBV7-9 with TRBJ2-2; TRBD1 was called by the table and not checked on the DNA. Germline CDR1 is SEHNR and CDR2 is FQNEAQ (reference sequence). The CDR3 has 9 amino acids, counting both end residues. The CDR3 here is CASSIDRGG.

This clonotype appeared many times. The chain combines TRBV5-8 with TRBJ1-2; perhaps TRBD1 as D (6 bases). The ends were cut back, 4 bases at V and 13 bases at J, with 20 bases in the middle. CDR1 SGHTS and CDR2 YDEGEE come from the germline V gene. This CDR3 contains 13 residues. CDR3 DNA: TGTGCCAGCAGCCCAGAGGACAGCGTTTTAAGCACCTTC. This encodes CASSPEDSVLSTF.